One and the same sample provided the 15 T cell receptor beta chains below, sequenced in a study of blood T cell repertoires in COVID-19. Assay: immunoSEQ multiplex PCR; the TCRdb copy retains only in-frame clones and omits some. Among 90,000 to 110,000 clones, roughly 80% were seen once, and the ten largest hold roughly a fifth. What was sequenced was peripheral blood. Receptors originate from a woman in her 70s with acute or convalescent COVID-19.

The rearrangement uses TRBV21-1 and TRBJ1-5. TRBV21-1 is a pseudogene. This CDR3 is built from 15 residues. This chain's CDR3 is CASTRGRRGHQPQHF. The CDR3 DNA sequence: TGTGCCAGCACCCGAGGGAGGAGGGGACATCAGCCCCAGCATTTT.

This clone was counted once. This rearrangement joins TRBV10-3 to TRBJ2-3; possibly TRBD1 for D (5 bases). V was pared by 5 bases and J by 5 bases, with 8 bases between. The germline gives CDR1 ENHRY, CDR2 SYGVKD. This CDR3 is 12 amino acids long. CDR3 DNA: TGTGCCATCAGTTCAACAGGAGATACGCAGTATTTT. Translated: CAISSTGDTQYF.

The gene calls are TRBV29-1 and TRBJ1-4, with a possible D match to TRBD1 (6 bases). Germline V gene sequence: CDR1 SQVTM, CDR2 ANQGSEA. V shed 6 bases and J shed 5 bases, with 13 bases lying between them. CDR3 length: 13 residues. The CDR3 protein is CSVTGGGNEKLFF. The CDR3 nucleotides read TGCAGCGTGACAGGCGGGGGGAATGAAAAACTGTTTTTT.

In its sample, this clone is medium-sized. As DNA, the CDR3 is TGTGCCAGCAGCTTAAATCAGGGGGGCACTAATGAAAAACTGTTTTTT. Translating gives CASSLNQGGTNEKLFF. The chain recombines TRBV7-6 with TRBJ1-4; 7 bases align to TRBD1. The CDR3 length is 16 residues. Trimming at V came to 2 bases and at J to 2 bases, leaving 5 bases not matched to a gene. CDR1 SGHVS and CDR2 FNYEAQ come from the germline V gene.

The J gene is TRBJ1-4, the V gene TRBV27, with D hard to call. CDR1 MNHEY and CDR2 SMNVEV come from the germline V gene (reference sequence). The CDR3 runs 18 residues. The V end lost 2 bases, the J end lost 2 bases, and 18 bases lay between the germline ends. The CDR3 DNA reads as TGTGCCAGCAGTTTAGTAGTTCCGGGTAGCGGGACTAATGAAAAACTGTTTTTT. Translation gives CASSLVVPGSGTNEKLFF.

The CDR3 reads CAISPGTGMNTEAFF. The CDR3 coding sequence is TGTGCCATCAGTCCCGGGACAGGGATGAACACTGAAGCTTTCTTT. This sequence joins TRBV10-3 and TRBJ1-1, with TRBD1 identical over 9 bases. Per germline, CDR1 ENHRY and CDR2 SYGVKD. CDR3 length: 15 residues. V trimming: 5 bases; J trimming: 0 bases; junction bases outside the gene matches: 4.

This chain uses TRBV30 with TRBJ1-5; D is unresolved. There are 12 residues in the CDR3. Trimming pared 1 base from V and 10 bases from J, leaving 11 bases between. Germline V gene lookup returns CDR1 GTSNPN and CDR2 SVGIG (reference sequence). The CDR3 region is CAWSAPEEPQHF. DNA for the CDR3: TGTGCCTGGAGTGCCCCTGAGGAACCCCAGCATTTT.

This clone was observed a single time. The chain employs TRBV5-1 and TRBJ2-4; 7 bases are a match to TRBD1. After removal of 5 bases from V and 4 bases from J, the junction contained 6 bases not matched to a gene. CDR3 length: 14 amino acids. Germline-derived CDR1 and CDR2 are SGHRS and YFSETQ. The CDR3 loop is CASSSDREKNIQYF. DNA for the CDR3: TGCGCCAGCAGTTCCGACAGGGAAAAAAACATTCAGTACTTC.

Only a few counts were recorded for this clone. The rearrangement uses TRBV7-6 and TRBJ1-4, with 9 positions matching TRBD1. Losses at the gene ends were 0 bases for V and 7 bases for J; bases not matched to a gene: 6. The germline gives CDR1 SGHVS, CDR2 FNYEAQ. This CDR3 has 16 residues. CDR3 sequence: CASSLASGTGIEKLFF. The CDR3 region has the DNA TGTGCCAGCAGCTTAGCTTCCGGGACAGGGATTGAAAAACTGTTTTTT.

In nucleotides, the CDR3 is TGTGCCAGCAGCGTGTCCGCGAGTTGGACCGGGGAGCTGTTTTTT. Translation: CASSVSASWTGELFF. This sequence joins TRBV9 and TRBJ2-2; no clear D. The ends were cut back, 2 bases at V and 5 bases at J, with 13 bases in the middle. The CDR3 totals 15 residues. Germline values: CDR1 SGDLS, CDR2 YYNGEE.

This clone was recorded a few times. This chain connects TRBV5-4 to TRBJ2-7; D perhaps matches TRBD2 (5 bases). This CDR3 has 13 amino acids. V gave up 4 bases and J gave up 3 bases, with 11 bases separating them. The V gene's germline CDR1 is SGHNT and CDR2 YYREEE (reference sequence). Written as DNA, the CDR3 is TGTGCCAGCAGCAGGGATAGCGACTACGAGCAGTACTTC. Residues: CASSRDSDYEQYF. Filled out from reference TRBV5-4 and TRBJ2-7, the complete variable domain reads ETGVTQSPTHLIKTRGQQVTLRCSSQSGHNTVSWYQQALGQGPQFIFQYYREEENGRGNFPPRFSGLQFPNYSSELNVNALELDDSALYLCASSRDSDYEQYFGPGTRLTVT.

V is TRBV28 and J is TRBJ1-2, with TRBD1 matching 8 bases. V gave up 5 bases and J gave up 5 bases; unmatched junction bases: 13. The CDR3 consists of 16 residues. From germline, CDR1 is MDHEN and CDR2 SYDVKM. The CDR3 sequence: CASSRAGGQLSYGYTF. The DNA of the CDR3 is TGTGCCAGCAGTCGCGCAGGGGGCCAACTGTCTTATGGCTACACCTTC.

This chain joins TRBV25-1 and TRBJ1-4; the D gene is possibly TRBD1 (5 bases). This CDR3 region has 18 residues. Germline CDR1 MGHDK, CDR2 SYGVNS. V was clipped by 0 bases and J by 11 bases, with 25 bases between them. CDR3 in amino acids: CASSEYNPGTALGGKLFF. CDR3 DNA sequence: TGTGCCAGCAGTGAATACAACCCGGGGACGGCTCTTGGGGGGAAACTGTTTTTT.

This chain links TRBV7-9 with TRBJ2-7, with 7 bases aligning to TRBD1. Germline CDR1 SEHNR, CDR2 FQNEAQ (reference sequence). V lost 5 bases and J lost 5; bases outside the gene matches: 9. The CDR3 runs 14 residues. In DNA, the CDR3 is TGTGCCAGCAGCGAACTGGACAGGACCCACGAGCAGTACTTC. Protein: CASSELDRTHEQYF.

This chain uses TRBV2 with TRBJ1-4; D is ambiguous. Germline V gives CDR1 SNHLY, CDR2 FYNNEI. This CDR3 is 12 amino acids long. Trimming left V 1 base short and J 7 bases short, with 4 bases between. CDR3 loop: CASSEVLEKLFF. The CDR3 bases are TGTGCCAGCAGTGAAGTTCTTGAAAAACTGTTTTTT. Full variable domain (rest looked up from reference TRBV2 and TRBJ1-4): EPEVTQTPSHQVTQMGQEVILRCVPISNHLYFYWYRQILGQKVEFLVSFYNNEISEKSEIFDDQFSVERPDGSNFTLKIRSTKLEDSAMYFCASSEVLEKLFFGSGTQLSVL.